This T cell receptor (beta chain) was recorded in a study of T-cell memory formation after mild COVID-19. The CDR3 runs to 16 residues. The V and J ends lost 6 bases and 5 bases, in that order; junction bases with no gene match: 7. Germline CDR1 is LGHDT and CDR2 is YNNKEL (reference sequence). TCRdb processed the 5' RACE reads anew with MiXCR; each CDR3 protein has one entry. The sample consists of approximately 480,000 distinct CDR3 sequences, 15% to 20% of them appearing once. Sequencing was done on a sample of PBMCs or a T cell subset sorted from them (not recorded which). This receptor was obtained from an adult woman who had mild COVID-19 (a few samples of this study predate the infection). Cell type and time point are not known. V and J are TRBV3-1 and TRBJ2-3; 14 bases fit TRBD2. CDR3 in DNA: TGTGCCAGCAGTACGGGGACTAGCGGGAGAATAGATACGCAGTATTTT. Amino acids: CASSTGTSGRIDTQYF.